Following are 32 T cell receptor beta chains from one sample sequenced in a study of T-cell memory formation after mild COVID-19. TCRdb reanalysed the 5' RACE reads using MiXCR and keeps one entry per CDR3 protein. The data show 270,000 or so distinct CDR3 sequences, about a sixth seen once. The sequenced sample was PBMCs or a T cell subset sorted from them (not recorded which). These receptors were collected from a man younger than 30 who had mild COVID-19 (a few samples of this study predate the infection). Cell type and time point are not known.

The chain has TRBV20-1 and TRBJ1-1; D is perhaps TRBD1 (6 bases). Trimming removed 2 bases at V and 7 bases at J, with 11 bases between. The germline gives CDR1 DFQATT, CDR2 SNEGSKA (reference sequence). There are 12 residues in the CDR3. CDR3: CSARNPDSEAFF. The CDR3, as DNA: TGCAGTGCTAGAAACCCGGACAGTGAAGCTTTCTTT.

This clonotype was counted between two and nine times. The chain has TRBV12-3 or TRBV12-4 and TRBJ1-1; D gene ambiguous. The V gene lost 5 bases and the J gene lost 0 bases, with 10 bases spanning the gap. The CDR3 is 14 amino acids. CDR3 nucleotide sequence: TGTGCCAGCAGTAAACTCGGGTTGAACACTGAAGCTTTCTTT. This gives the protein CASSKLGLNTEAFF.

The chain joins TRBV6-5 to TRBJ1-1; a possible D gene is TRBD1 (5 bases). Germline loops: CDR1 MNHEY, CDR2 SVGAGI. The CDR3 covers 15 residues. Trimming removed 5 bases at V and 0 bases at J, with 13 bases between. The CDR3 region is CASSSGGYMNTEAFF. The CDR3 nucleotides are TGTGCCAGCAGTAGTGGGGGGTACATGAACACTGAAGCTTTCTTT.

The V call is TRBV2, the J call TRBJ2-1, with a possible D match to TRBD1 (5 bases). V lost 6 bases to trimming and J lost 2 bases, with 11 bases between them. Germline loops: CDR1 SNHLY, CDR2 FYNNEI. The CDR3 is made up of 14 amino acids. DNA of the CDR3: TGTGCCAGCAGGGGGCGCGGAACCTACAATGAGCAGTTCTTC. This encodes CASRGRGTYNEQFF.

The V and J genes are TRBV4-3 and TRBJ2-1, with D unclear. The V and J ends lost 0 bases and 5 bases respectively, with 14 bases between them. Germline loops: CDR1 LGHNA, CDR2 YSLEER. This CDR3 is built from 16 residues. The CDR3 region has the DNA TGCGCCAGCAGCCAAGATTTTGGGTCGTGGCACAATGAGCAGTTCTTC. Protein: CASSQDFGSWHNEQFF.

The chain is built from TRBV25-1 and TRBJ2-3, with D possibly being TRBD1 or TRBD2 (5 bases each). V shed 3 bases and J shed 3 bases, with 13 bases lying between them. CDR1 and CDR2 (germline): MGHDK, SYGVNS. The CDR3 loop spans 15 amino acids. The CDR3 is CASSEPGSITDTQYF. The CDR3 DNA sequence: TGTGCCAGCAGTGAGCCAGGGAGTATAACAGATACGCAGTATTTT.

This clonotype was counted a few times. J is TRBJ1-1 and V is TRBV5-1, with D perhaps matching TRBD1 (6 bases). Germline CDR1 reads SGHRS; CDR2 reads YFSETQ. The CDR3 consists of 13 residues. The V end was cut by 0 bases, the J end by 6 bases, with 9 bases between. CDR3 protein: CASSLARGAEAFF. CDR3 coding DNA: TGCGCCAGCAGCTTGGCAAGGGGGGCTGAAGCTTTCTTT.

V and J are TRBV7-8 and TRBJ2-1; D unresolved. Trimming removed 1 base at V and 2 bases at J, with 9 bases between. The CDR3 consists of 15 residues. CDR1 is SGHVS, CDR2 FQNEAQ, per germline. In DNA form, the CDR3 reads TGTGCCAGCAGCTTAGATCCGAGTACCTACAATGAGCAGTTCTTC. Encoded protein: CASSLDPSTYNEQFF.

The V call is TRBV5-6, the J call TRBJ1-2; TRBD1 is a possible D gene (6 bases). Germline-derived CDR1 and CDR2 are SGHDT and YYEEEE. Trimming took 6 bases from V and 5 from J, leaving 17 bases between them. CDR3 size: 14 residues. CDR3 loop: CASTHSSGVYGYTF. CDR3 nucleotides: TGTGCCAGCACCCACTCGTCAGGGGTTTATGGCTACACCTTC.

This clonotype was found a few times. J is TRBJ1-2 and V is TRBV5-4, with 8 bases that match TRBD1. This CDR3 spans 13 amino acids. Trimming removed 4 bases from V and 5 bases from J; junction bases left unmatched: 4. Germline CDR1 and CDR2: SGHNT and YYREEE (reference sequence). This CDR3 reads CASSGGTGYGYTF. CDR3 nucleotides: TGTGCCAGCAGCGGCGGGACAGGATATGGCTACACCTTC.

This clonotype was seen only a few times. The chain recombines TRBV6-1 with TRBJ2-7; D gene unclear. The CDR3 is made up of 13 amino acids. The germline CDR1 and CDR2 sequences are MNHNS and SASEGT. The ends were cut back, 3 bases at V and 4 bases at J, with 10 bases in the middle. This chain's CDR3 is CASSERTPYEQYF. In nucleotides, the CDR3 is TGTGCCAGCAGTGAGAGGACCCCATACGAGCAGTACTTC.

The chain uses TRBV29-1 and TRBJ1-1, with D possibly TRBD1 on 5 matching bases. There are 14 residues in the CDR3. Per germline, CDR1 SQVTM and CDR2 ANQGSEA. The V and J ends lost 6 bases and 1 base respectively, with 15 bases between them. CDR3 loop: CSVEGQGSNTEAFF. Here the CDR3 DNA reads TGCAGCGTCGAGGGGCAGGGTTCGAACACTGAAGCTTTCTTT.

To note about this clonotype: At one of its ends the junction is not consistent with the germline gene, which may arise from a read error. V usage is TRBV12-3 or TRBV12-4 and J usage is TRBJ1-6; TRBD1 is a possible D gene (5 bases). This CDR3 has 14 residues. Here the CDR3 DNA reads TGTGCCAGCAGTTTAAGACAGTATAATTCACACCTCCACTTT. Protein product: CASSLRQYNSHLHF.

There are a few counts of this clonotype. This chain connects TRBV7-2 to TRBJ2-7; D remains ambiguous. CDR3 length: 13 amino acids. V gave up 3 bases and J gave up 2 bases, with 8 bases separating them. CDR1 is SGHTA, CDR2 FQGNSA, per germline. The CDR3 DNA follows: TGTGCCAGCAGCTTGCAGAGCACCTACGAGCAGTACGTC. Translating it yields CASSLQSTYEQYV.

This clonotype was counted a few times. The chain carries TRBV7-3 and TRBJ2-6; the match to TRBD2 covers 8 bases. Trimming at V came to 7 bases and at J to 0 bases, leaving 5 bases not matched to a gene. This CDR3 comprises 16 residues. Per germline, CDR1 SGHTA and CDR2 FQGTGA. The CDR3 sequence is CASTPGLASGANVLTF. The CDR3 coding sequence is TGTGCCAGCACCCCCGGACTAGCCTCTGGGGCCAACGTCCTGACTTTC.

This clonotype was detected a few times. This CDR3 is CAWRRGGEAGNTIYF. The CDR3 DNA follows: TGTGCCTGGAGACGTGGAGGGGAGGCTGGAAACACCATATATTTT. The chain combines TRBV30 with TRBJ1-3; possibly TRBD1 for D (5 bases). Germline CDR1 GTSNPN, CDR2 SVGIG (reference sequence). The CDR3 loop spans 15 amino acids. With 3 bases removed from V and 2 bases from J, the gap between germline ends came to 14 bases. Looking up the rest from reference TRBV30 and TRBJ1-3 gives the full variable domain: SQTIHQWPATLVQPVGSPLSLECTVEGTSNPNLYWYRQAAGRGLQLLFYSVGIGQISSEVPQNLSASRPQDRQFILSSKKLLLSDSGFYLCAWRRGGEAGNTIYFGEGSWLTVV.

This clonotype has only a few counts. The rearrangement uses TRBV5-6 and TRBJ1-1; D gene unclear. The CDR3 runs 11 residues. Germline CDR1 SGHDT, CDR2 YYEEEE. V lost 5 bases to trimming and J lost 6 bases, with 8 bases between them. The CDR3 nucleotides are TGTGCCAGCAGTCGGCTTGCTGAAGCTTTCTTT. Its translation: CASSRLAEAFF.

In its sample, this clonotype was seen a few times. For the CDR3, the DNA is TGTGCCACCAGTGACGGACTAGCAGATACGCAGTATTTT. This encodes CATSDGLADTQYF. The chain is built from TRBV24-1 and TRBJ2-3; 7 nucleotides align to TRBD2. V was pared by 4 bases and J by 4 bases, with 1 base of the junction left unmatched. The CDR3 has 13 residues. Germline assignment: CDR1 KGHDR and CDR2 SFDVKD.

The rearrangement uses TRBV20-1 and TRBJ1-3; 8 bases line up with TRBD1. V dropped 3 bases and J dropped 3; count of bases not matched to a gene: 13. The CDR3 runs to 17 residues. Germline assignment: CDR1 DFQATT and CDR2 SNEGSKA (reference sequence). CDR3 region: CSASPGGIQGGGNTIYF. As DNA, the CDR3 is TGCAGTGCTAGTCCCGGCGGCATACAGGGGGGTGGAAACACCATATATTTT.

The chain carries TRBV5-4 and TRBJ1-3; D ambiguous. Germline loops: CDR1 SGHNT, CDR2 YYREEE (reference sequence). The CDR3 extends over 14 amino acids. Trimming left V 3 bases short and J 0 bases short, with 7 bases between. The CDR3 reads CASSSLSSGNTIYF. DNA for the CDR3: TGTGCCAGCAGCTCCCTCTCCTCTGGAAACACCATATATTTT. Filled out from reference TRBV5-4 and TRBJ1-3, the complete variable domain reads ETGVTQSPTHLIKTRGQQVTLRCSSQSGHNTVSWYQQALGQGPQFIFQYYREEENGRGNFPPRFSGLQFPNYSSELNVNALELDDSALYLCASSSLSSGNTIYFGEGSWLTVV.

This clonotype was observed a handful of times. This sequence joins TRBV5-5 and TRBJ2-1; D is unresolved. Germline V gene lookup returns CDR1 SGHKS and CDR2 YYEKEE (reference sequence). Trimming removed 0 bases at V and 13 bases at J, with 14 bases between. The CDR3 covers 13 residues. CDR3: CASSLEWGSSQFF. CDR3 nucleotides: TGTGCCAGCAGCTTGGAGTGGGGAAGTAGCCAGTTCTTC.

The J gene is TRBJ1-2, the V gene TRBV7-9; a weak D match, TRBD1 (5 bases). Trimming took off 5 bases at V and 11 bases at J, with 18 bases between the two ends. Germline CDR1 SEHNR, CDR2 FQNEAQ (reference sequence). This CDR3 has 13 residues. The CDR3 region has the DNA TGTGCCAGCAGCGACCGACCGGGGGACCAATACACCTTC. Protein product: CASSDRPGDQYTF.

The rearrangement links TRBV29-1 to TRBJ2-7; D possibly matches TRBD1 or TRBD2 (5 bases each). V lost 1 base, J lost 6 bases, and 10 bases lay in between. This CDR3 has 12 residues. Per germline, CDR1 SQVTM and CDR2 ANQGSEA. Written as DNA, the CDR3 is TGCAGCGTTGAAGTCTTTGGGACCGAGCAGTACTTC. It yields the protein CSVEVFGTEQYF.

The V gene is TRBV3-1, the J gene TRBJ2-3; tentatively, D is TRBD1 (6 bases). V lost 4 bases, J lost 3 bases, and 11 bases lay in between. Germline V gene sequence: CDR1 LGHDT, CDR2 YNNKEL (reference sequence). The CDR3 length is 14 residues. This CDR3 reads CASSPWTDTDTQYF. The CDR3 DNA follows: TGTGCCAGCAGCCCGTGGACAGATACAGATACGCAGTATTTT.

The chain links TRBV5-1 to TRBJ1-2, with D possibly matching TRBD1 (6 bases). V gave up 0 bases and J gave up 1 base, with 10 bases separating them. Germline V gives CDR1 SGHRS, CDR2 YFSETQ. This CDR3 is built from 15 residues. The chain's CDR3 is CASSLGDTINYGYTF. CDR3 nucleotides: TGCGCCAGCAGCTTGGGGGACACCATTAACTATGGCTACACCTTC.

There are a few counts of this clonotype. The chain links TRBV6-1 to TRBJ1-5, with unresolved D. Trimming pared 0 bases from V and 7 bases from J, leaving 16 bases between. CDR3 length: 16 residues. Germline V gene sequence: CDR1 MNHNS, CDR2 SASEGT. This CDR3 is CASSEALPTPWQPQHF. CDR3 in DNA: TGTGCCAGCAGTGAAGCATTGCCGACCCCATGGCAGCCCCAGCATTTT.

The V and J genes are TRBV4-3 and TRBJ2-7; 7 bases match TRBD2. After removal of 0 bases from V and 7 bases from J, the junction contained 9 bases not matched to a gene. This CDR3 is 15 amino acids long. From germline, CDR1 is LGHNA and CDR2 YSLEER. In DNA, the CDR3 is TGCGCCAGCAGCCAAGAAGGGCGGGGGAAGGATGAGCAGTACTTC. This sequence encodes CASSQEGRGKDEQYF.

This chain joins TRBV6-5 and TRBJ1-1, with unresolved D. This CDR3 is 16 amino acids long. The germline V gene encodes CDR1 MNHEY and CDR2 SVGAGI. The ends were cut back, 2 bases at V and 4 bases at J, with 17 bases in the middle. The DNA of the CDR3 is TGTGCCAGCAGTTACCTAGCCGCTCCTGGGGTCACTGAAGCTTTCTTT. Its translation is CASSYLAAPGVTEAFF.

The chain carries TRBV5-5 and TRBJ1-6, with D uncertain. The CDR3 has 15 amino acids. Trimming left V 3 bases short and J 7 bases short, with 14 bases between. CDR1 is SGHKS, CDR2 YYEKEE, per germline (reference sequence). Here the CDR3 reads CASSSSGVRNSPLHF. For the CDR3, the DNA is TGTGCCAGCAGCTCATCTGGGGTGAGGAATTCACCCCTCCACTTT.

The sample holds a few counts of this clonotype. This rearrangement joins TRBV27 to TRBJ2-5, with 9 bases identical to TRBD2. With 6 bases clipped from V and 4 bases from J, the junction kept 9 bases outside the gene matches. In germline, CDR1 is MNHEY, CDR2 SMNVEV (reference sequence). This CDR3 spans 15 amino acids. CDR3 residues: CASRSSGGRGETQYF. The CDR3, as DNA: TGTGCCAGCAGAAGTAGCGGGGGCAGGGGAGAGACCCAGTACTTC.

This chain connects TRBV5-1 to TRBJ2-2; TRBD1 agrees at 9 bases. The ends lost 2 bases at V and 7 bases at J; junction bases unmatched: 6. In germline, CDR1 is SGHRS, CDR2 YFSETQ. This CDR3 spans 15 amino acids. CDR3 loop: CASSFRGQGGGELFF. As DNA, the CDR3 is TGCGCCAGCAGCTTTCGGGGACAGGGCGGCGGGGAGCTGTTTTTT.

This clonotype has a handful of counts. V is TRBV6-6 and J is TRBJ2-1; D is possibly TRBD1 or TRBD2 (5 bases each). V was clipped by 8 bases and J by 6 bases, with 20 bases between them. The CDR3 has 15 amino acids. Germline V CDR1 and CDR2: MNHNY, SVGAGI (reference sequence). The CDR3 loop is CASGPRDQNGNEQFF. The CDR3 DNA is TGTGCCAGCGGCCCCCGGGACCAAAACGGCAATGAGCAGTTCTTC.